This TCR beta chain comes out of a study of vaccination and CD4 T cells after COVID-19. CDR3 length: 15 residues. Germline CDR1 MNHNS, CDR2 SASEGT. The J segment lost 6 bases and the V segment lost 7 bases, leaving 8 bases of the junction unmatched. Treatment indicated: roughly 11-day PBMC culture with coronavirus spike peptide pools or control peptides (ViraFEST assay). The Oncomine TCR Beta short-read assay sequenced DNA from cultured CD4+ T cells. In TCRdb, the PCR reads were re-called with MiXCR into one record per CDR3 protein. Here the sample spans approximately 18,000 distinct CDR3 sequences, around 45% being singletons. Findings and caveats of the study: Among reactive clones from convalescent patients, a median about 90% appeared only post-vaccination.

About this clonotype: Its antigen remains unknown.

V gene TRBV6-1 combines with J gene TRBJ2-3, with 12 bases identical to TRBD2. The input for sequencing was CD4+ T cells from blood, cultured in vitro, taken after SARS-CoV-2 vaccination. The TCR originated in a human donor who had recovered from COVID-19. The CDR3 loop reads CASTRLAGEGDTQYF. The CDR3 coding sequence is TGTGCCAGCACCAGACTAGCGGGAGAGGGCGATACGCAGTATTTT.